Each of the 6 T cell receptor beta chains below was sequenced from the same sample in a study of T cells in Graves' hyperthyroidism and ophthalmopathy. The CDR3 regions of TCR beta were amplified from RNA transcripts. A first-round RT-PCR of the TCR CDR3 used the HTBI primer set. TCRdb ran MiXCR on the multiplex PCR reads and lists one entry per CDR3 protein. The data hold under 300,000 distinct CDR3 sequences, with more than 10% observed a single time. The specimen sequenced was blood. The receptors shown here come from a woman in her 30s with Graves' hyperthyroidism that later progressed to Graves' ophthalmopathy.

This clonotype was seen a handful of times. V usage is TRBV25-1 and J usage is TRBJ2-5; 7 bases match TRBD2. CDR1 and CDR2 from the germline V gene are MGHDK and SYGVNS. The CDR3 runs 13 residues. The trim removed 4 bases at V and 2 bases at J, leaving 1 base unmatched. CDR3 region: CASSGAGQETQYF. In DNA, the CDR3 is TGTGCCAGCAGTGGAGCGGGGCAAGAGACCCAGTACTTC.

This clonotype was recorded at least ten times. The chain employs TRBV20-1 and TRBJ2-1, with 11 bases matching TRBD2. Germline V CDR1 and CDR2: DFQATT, SNEGSKA (reference sequence). This CDR3 spans 12 amino acids. V trimming: 5 bases; J trimming: 7 bases; junction bases outside the gene matches: 1. The CDR3 nucleotides are TGCAGTGCTCCTAGCGGGGGGAATGAGCAGTTCTTC. Its translation: CSAPSGGNEQFF.

A few counts support this clonotype. Given a much more abundant clone one base away, this may be a read error. The V call is TRBV10-3, the J call TRBJ2-3; possible D gene TRBD2, 5 bases. The CDR3 loop spans 12 amino acids. Germline values: CDR1 ENHRY, CDR2 SYGVKD. In nucleotides, the CDR3 is TGTGCCACCGGACTTGCCACAGATACGCAGTGTTTT. Translating gives CATGLATDTQCF.

The table lists this clonotype with many counts. CDR3: CASSPPGRVNEQYF. The CDR3 DNA reads TGTGCCAGCTCACCACCGGGCAGGGTAAACGAGCAGTACTTC. The rearrangement uses TRBV18 and TRBJ2-7; the D gene is possibly TRBD1 (5 bases). The germline V gene encodes CDR1 KGHSH and CDR2 LQKENI. This CDR3 is built from 14 residues. V was trimmed by 0 bases and J by 5 bases, leaving 11 bases between them.

Remarks on this clonotype: A much larger clone is a single base away; this may be a read error. The rearrangement uses TRBV6-2 or TRBV6-3 and TRBJ2-7; D gene unclear. CDR3 length: 13 residues. CDR1 is MNHEY, CDR2 SVGEGT, per germline. The chain's CDR3 is CTSSPPGFNEQYF. The CDR3 DNA reads as TGTACCAGCAGCCCCCCTGGGTTCAACGAGCAGTACTTC.

J is TRBJ2-1 and V is TRBV6-4; 10 nucleotides agree with TRBD2. The CDR3 has 15 residues. Unmatched junction bases numbered 0, after V lost 0 bases and J lost 4 bases. Germline V gene lookup returns CDR1 MRHNA and CDR2 SNTAGT. The CDR3 loop reads CASSDSLAGYNEQFF. CDR3 sequence (DNA): TGTGCCAGCAGTGACTCACTAGCGGGGTACAATGAGCAGTTCTTC.